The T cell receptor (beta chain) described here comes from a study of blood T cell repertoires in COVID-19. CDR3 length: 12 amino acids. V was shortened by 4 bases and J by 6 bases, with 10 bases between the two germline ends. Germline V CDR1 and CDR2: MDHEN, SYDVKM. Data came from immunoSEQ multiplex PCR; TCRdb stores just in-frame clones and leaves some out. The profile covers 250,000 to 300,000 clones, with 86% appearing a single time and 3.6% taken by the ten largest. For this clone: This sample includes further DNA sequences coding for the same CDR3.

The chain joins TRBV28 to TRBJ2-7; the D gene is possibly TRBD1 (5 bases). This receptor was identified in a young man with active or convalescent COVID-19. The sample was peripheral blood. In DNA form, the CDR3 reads TGTGCCAGCAGTTCCAGGGTGAGCGAGCAGTACTTC. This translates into CASSSRVSEQYF.